This T cell receptor (beta chain) was found in a study of CD8+ T cells in alopecia areata. Isolated RNA was reverse transcribed into cDNA used as the sequencing template. This table comes from immunoSEQ multiplex PCR, and its TCRdb copy is limited to in-frame clones, with some not included. The data contain over 150,000 clones, 56% of them singletons. V was shortened by 6 bases and J by 5 bases, with 7 bases between the two germline ends. Germline CDR1 and CDR2: SQVTM and ANQGSEA. The CDR3 length is 11 residues. This clone was observed a few times. Antigen: not known. Findings and caveats of the study: Normal scalp had lower clonality than lesional scalp, with alopecia totalis/universalis lesions showing this most strongly.

The rearrangement joins TRBV29-1 to TRBJ2-2; tentatively, D is TRBD2 (5 bases). This receptor was obtained from a human donor in good health. The specimen was CD8+ T cells sorted from blood. The CDR3 coding sequence is TGCAGCGTGCGGGCAACCGGGGAGCTGTTTTTT. It is translated as CSVRATGELFF.